Below, 5 T cell receptor beta chains from the same sample are listed, as sequenced in a study of T cell responses to AZD1222 COVID-19 vaccine. TCRdb keeps only in-frame clones here, not all; method: immunoSEQ multiplex PCR. The repertoire holds 90,000 to 100,000 clones, with about 81% as singletons. The source material was peripheral blood, sampled 28 days after the second AZD1222 dose. The origin of the receptors is an adult who received the AZD1222 COVID-19 vaccine.

The chain couples TRBV11-3 to TRBJ2-5; 8 bases map to TRBD2. Germline V gives CDR1 SGHNT, CDR2 YENEEA. The CDR3 is 15 amino acids. The V segment lost 3 bases and the J segment 6 bases; nucleotides outside the gene matches: 9. The CDR3 nucleotides read TGTGCCAGCAGCTTCAAGCTAGCGGGTAGTCAGACCCAGTACTTC. It codes for CASSFKLAGSQTQYF.

V usage is TRBV19 and J usage is TRBJ2-1, with TRBD2 identical over 10 bases. CDR1 and CDR2 from the germline V gene are LNHDA and SQIVND (reference sequence). There are 15 residues in the CDR3. With 7 bases clipped from V and 5 bases from J, the junction kept 8 bases outside the gene matches. The CDR3 spells CASKLGLADNNEQFF. The CDR3 DNA reads as TGTGCCAGTAAGCTCGGACTAGCGGACAACAATGAGCAGTTCTTC.

This clone was picked up one time. The rearrangement joins TRBV6-5 to TRBJ2-5; D is unclear. The CDR3 is made up of 11 amino acids. Germline loops: CDR1 MNHEY, CDR2 SVGAGI. V lost 3 bases and J lost 5, with 4 bases in between. CDR3 in DNA: TGTGCCAGCAGTTATCGGGAGACCCAGTACTTC. Translating gives CASSYRETQYF.

Only one count was recorded for this clone. This chain links TRBV5-4 with TRBJ1-1; D is perhaps TRBD1 (5 bases). The CDR3 loop spans 14 amino acids. Trimming left V 1 base short and J 4 bases short, with 11 bases between. CDR1 is SGHNT, CDR2 YYREEE, per germline (reference sequence). CDR3 loop: CASSLLAGRTEAFF. CDR3 DNA: TGTGCCAGCAGCTTGTTGGCAGGGCGCACTGAAGCTTTCTTT. Looking up the rest from reference TRBV5-4 and TRBJ1-1 gives the full variable domain: ETGVTQSPTHLIKTRGQQVTLRCSSQSGHNTVSWYQQALGQGPQFIFQYYREEENGRGNFPPRFSGLQFPNYSSELNVNALELDDSALYLCASSLLAGRTEAFFGQGTRLTVV.

The chain uses TRBV19 and TRBJ2-3; D unresolved. The V gene's germline CDR1 is LNHDA and CDR2 SQIVND (reference sequence). The V gene lost 7 bases and the J gene lost 7 bases, with 9 bases spanning the gap. The CDR3 has 11 residues. CDR3 in DNA: TGTGCCAGTACCTTAGGGAATACGCAGTATTTT. It yields the protein CASTLGNTQYF.